A selection of T cell receptor beta chains follows, all from one sample in a study of cytomegalovirus exposure and HLA in healthy donors. This table comes from immunoSEQ multiplex PCR, and its TCRdb copy is limited to in-frame clones, with some not included. The repertoire has 180,000 or so clones, 60% to 80% of them found once; the top ten carry over 11%. The sample comprised PBMCs. The source is a man in his fifties or sixties in good health and CMV-seropositive. Both conserved end residues are part of each CDR3. A D gene is named only where the DNA matches it firmly. Clone sizes are given selectively: once, few, many, or a class where the clone is expanded.

d_gene: TRBD2
abundance: .
v_gene: TRBV29-1
j_gene: TRBJ2-1
CDR3nt: TGCAGCGGGCGGGGGGCTAATGAGCAGTTCTTC
CDR3aa: CSGRGANEQFF

d_gene: .
abundance: .
v_gene: TRBV28
j_gene: TRBJ2-1
CDR3nt: TGTGCCAGCAGTCGGGTCGGAAACTCCTACAATGAGCAGTTCTTC
CDR3aa: CASSRVGNSYNEQFF

d_gene: .
abundance: .
v_gene: TRBV6-6
j_gene: TRBJ1-5
CDR3nt: TGTGCCAGCAGTTACGGGGTAGCGGGGAACAATCAGCCCCAGCATTTT
CDR3aa: CASSYGVAGNNQPQHF

d_gene: .
abundance: few
v_gene: TRBV7-2
j_gene: TRBJ1-2
CDR3nt: TGTGCCAGCAGCTCCGCAGGGCCCCCCTTAGTCTACACCTTC
CDR3aa: CASSSAGPPLVYTF

d_gene: TRBD1
abundance: .
v_gene: TRBV5-8
j_gene: TRBJ1-1
CDR3nt: TGTGCCAGCAGCCCTAGACAGGGGAGCCCAAACACTGAAGCTTTCTTT
CDR3aa: CASSPRQGSPNTEAFF

d_gene: TRBD1
abundance: few
v_gene: TRBV5-4
j_gene: TRBJ1-4
CDR3nt: TGTGCCAGCAGCCCTGACAGGGGAAGGGAGGAAAAACTGTTTTTT
CDR3aa: CASSPDRGREEKLFF

d_gene: TRBD2
abundance: .
v_gene: TRBV27
j_gene: TRBJ2-7
CDR3nt: TGTGCCAGCAGTTTATCTTTGGGGGGGAGCTACGAGCAGTACTTC
CDR3aa: CASSLSLGGSYEQYF

d_gene: TRBD1
abundance: .
v_gene: TRBV7-2
j_gene: TRBJ1-6
CDR3nt: TGTGCCAGCAGCTTGGACAGGGGACGCCTCCACTTT
CDR3aa: CASSLDRGRLHF

d_gene: .
abundance: .
v_gene: TRBV4-1
j_gene: TRBJ2-1
CDR3nt: TGCGCCAGCAGCCCCCCCGGCCGGGGGAGCTCCTACAATGAGCAGTTCTTC
CDR3aa: CASSPPGRGSSYNEQFF

d_gene: TRBD1
abundance: .
v_gene: TRBV28
j_gene: TRBJ1-2
CDR3nt: TGTGCCAGCAGTGCCATACAGGGGAGGATCTATGGCTACACCTTC
CDR3aa: CASSAIQGRIYGYTF

d_gene: .
abundance: .
v_gene: TRBV15
j_gene: TRBJ1-1
CDR3nt: TGTGCCACCAGCAGAGATATAGGGGTAACTGAAGCTTTCTTT
CDR3aa: CATSRDIGVTEAFF

d_gene: .
abundance: once
v_gene: TRBV6-5
j_gene: TRBJ1-6
CDR3nt: TGTGCCAGCAGTTACTCCTTGACAGGAACCAATTCACCCCTCCACTTT
CDR3aa: CASSYSLTGTNSPLHF

d_gene: .
abundance: few
v_gene: TRBV7-2
j_gene: TRBJ2-7
CDR3nt: TGTGCCAGCAGCTTGGGGCGGGGCGACGAGCAGTACTTC
CDR3aa: CASSLGRGDEQYF

d_gene: .
abundance: once
v_gene: TRBV29-1
j_gene: TRBJ1-1
CDR3nt: TGCAGCGTTGAAGGGGCCGGGACACTGAACACTGAAGCTTTCTTT
CDR3aa: CSVEGAGTLNTEAFF

d_gene: .
abundance: .
v_gene: TRBV9
j_gene: TRBJ2-3
CDR3nt: TGTGCCAGCAGCCCCGGAGGGACGTTCTACACAGATACGCAGTATTTT
CDR3aa: CASSPGGTFYTDTQYF

d_gene: .
abundance: .
v_gene: TRBV5-1
j_gene: TRBJ1-4
CDR3nt: TGCGCCAGCAGGCGGAGGGCTAATGAAAAACTGTTTTTT
CDR3aa: CASRRRANEKLFF

d_gene: TRBD1
abundance: .
v_gene: TRBV25-1
j_gene: TRBJ1-1
CDR3nt: TGTGCCAGCAGACAGGGGAGCACTGAAGCTTTCTTT
CDR3aa: CASRQGSTEAFF

d_gene: .
abundance: once
v_gene: TRBV5-1
j_gene: TRBJ1-6
CDR3nt: TGCGCCAGCAGCGCAACAGGGAACGATAATTCACCCCTCCACTTT
CDR3aa: CASSATGNDNSPLHF

d_gene: .
abundance: .
v_gene: TRBV5-6
j_gene: TRBJ2-5
CDR3nt: TGTGCCAGCAGCTCAATCGAGACCCAGTACTTC
CDR3aa: CASSSIETQYF

d_gene: .
abundance: .
v_gene: TRBV5-5
j_gene: TRBJ1-2
CDR3nt: TGTGCCAGCAGCCCCCTGGTGGCAGGTCGGGGTGGCTACACCTTC
CDR3aa: CASSPLVAGRGGYTF

d_gene: TRBD2
abundance: .
v_gene: TRBV7-2
j_gene: TRBJ2-7
CDR3nt: TGTGCCAGCAGCTTAGCGCCGAGCGGGGGGTACCGGGAGCAGTACTTC
CDR3aa: CASSLAPSGGYREQYF

d_gene: TRBD1
abundance: .
v_gene: TRBV5-1
j_gene: TRBJ2-5
CDR3nt: TGCGCCAGCAGCTTGGGCACAGGGGGTCTTGAGACCCAGTACTTC
CDR3aa: CASSLGTGGLETQYF